Shown below are 23 T cell receptor beta chains from a single sample sequenced in a study of follicular helper T cells after annual influenza vaccination. Method: immunoSEQ multiplex PCR; TCRdb's copy keeps in-frame clones and lacks some. The data contain about 10,000 clones, roughly 80% of them seen just once; the ten biggest clones take up around 0.89%. The specimen was CXCR5- memory CD4+ T cells sorted from blood, collected 6 weeks after influenza vaccination. These TCRs come from an adult who received the influenza vaccine.

This clone was detected once. The CDR3 DNA is TGTGCCAGCAGCTTTAGCGGGGGGGCAAACGGGGAGCTGTTTTTT. Protein sequence: CASSFSGGANGELFF. J is TRBJ2-2 and V is TRBV7-2, with TRBD2 matching 11 bases. V shed 3 bases, J shed 7 bases, and the junction held 4 bases outside the gene matches. This CDR3 is built from 15 residues. Germline assignment: CDR1 SGHTA and CDR2 FQGNSA. Full variable domain (rest looked up from reference TRBV7-2 and TRBJ2-2): GAGVSQSPSNKVTEKGKDVELRCDPISGHTALYWYRQSLGQGLEFLIYFQGNSAPDKSGLPSDRFSAERTGGSVSTLTIQRTQQEDSAVYLCASSFSGGANGELFFGEGSRLTVL.

V usage is TRBV7-8 and J usage is TRBJ2-3; the match to TRBD2 covers 8 bases. J gave up 3 bases and V 5 bases, and 7 bases lay outside the gene matches. CDR3 length: 15 residues. Germline CDR1 and CDR2: SGHVS and FQNEAQ. The CDR3 DNA reads as TGTGCCAGCAGCGGGATAGCGGGGTGGACAGATACGCAGTATTTT. Amino acid sequence: CASSGIAGWTDTQYF.

This chain uses TRBV7-2 with TRBJ2-3; no firm D call. The CDR3 loop spans 14 amino acids. The V and J ends lost 1 base and 3 bases respectively, with 8 bases between them. Germline CDR1 SGHTA, CDR2 FQGNSA. CDR3 sequence: CASSLVGITDTQYF. CDR3 sequence (DNA): TGTGCCAGCAGCTTAGTTGGGATAACAGATACGCAGTATTTT.

The rearrangement uses TRBV5-1 and TRBJ2-3; perhaps TRBD1 as D (6 bases). The CDR3 spans 16 residues. The V end was cut by 5 bases, the J end by 2 bases, with 18 bases between. From germline, CDR1 is SGHRS and CDR2 YFSETQ. CDR3 residues: CASRSQGTPFTDTQYF. CDR3 DNA: TGCGCCAGCAGGTCCCAGGGGACACCTTTCACAGATACGCAGTATTTT.

The V and J genes are TRBV2 and TRBJ1-2; TRBD1 agrees at 9 bases. The CDR3 spans 13 residues. CDR1 and CDR2 from the germline V gene are SNHLY and FYNNEI. V dropped 7 bases and J dropped 8; count of bases not matched to a gene: 8. In nucleotides, the CDR3 is TGTGCCAGCATATCGGGGACAGGGTACGGCTACACCTTC. Protein: CASISGTGYGYTF.

The chain links TRBV6-1 to TRBJ2-3; tentative D call: TRBD2 (6 bases). With 6 bases removed from V and 2 bases from J, the gap between germline ends came to 12 bases. CDR3 length equals 14 residues. Germline assignment: CDR1 MNHNS and CDR2 SASEGT. The CDR3 sequence: CASSLAKATDTQYF. The CDR3 DNA follows: TGTGCCAGCAGCCTAGCGAAGGCCACAGATACGCAGTATTTT.

There are a few counts of this clone. This chain joins TRBV19 and TRBJ1-2; TRBD1 is a possible D gene (6 bases). V shed 4 bases and J shed 5 bases, with 17 bases lying between them. Germline lookup yields CDR1 LNHDA and CDR2 SQIVND (reference sequence). CDR3 length equals 15 residues. The CDR3 DNA sequence: TGTGCCAGTAGTAAGCAGACTACAGGGAGGTATGGCTACACCTTC. It translates to CASSKQTTGRYGYTF.

The rearrangement joins TRBV19 to TRBJ2-7; D ambiguous. The germline CDR1 and CDR2 sequences are LNHDA and SQIVND (reference sequence). Trimming pared 5 bases from V and 0 bases from J, leaving 11 bases between. The CDR3 sequence is 14 residues long. The CDR3 sequence: CASSSAAYSYEQYF. The CDR3 bases are TGTGCCAGTAGTTCGGCAGCATACTCCTACGAGCAGTACTTC.

V usage is TRBV5-1 and J usage is TRBJ2-2, with D perhaps assigned TRBD1 or TRBD2 (5 bases each). Between the trimmed V and J ends, which lost 1 base and 1 base, there was a span of 11 bases. The CDR3 has 16 amino acids. Per the germline V gene, CDR1 is SGHRS and CDR2 is YFSETQ. The DNA for the CDR3 is TGCGCCAGCAGCTTGATTGGGACCGGGAACACCGGGGAGCTGTTTTTT. Its translation is CASSLIGTGNTGELFF.

The J gene is TRBJ1-4, the V gene TRBV4-3, with TRBD1 as a possible D gene (5 bases). V lost 1 base and J 8 bases, leaving 20 bases between the germline ends. The CDR3 is made up of 17 amino acids. Germline CDR1 reads LGHNA; CDR2 reads YSLEER. The chain's CDR3 is CASSQAYGGEVREKLFF. For the CDR3, the DNA is TGCGCCAGCAGCCAAGCCTATGGGGGGGAAGTGCGAGAAAAACTGTTTTTT.

The rearrangement uses TRBV2 and TRBJ2-3; D may be TRBD2 (7 bases). CDR1 is SNHLY and CDR2 is FYNNEI in the germline V gene. This CDR3 region has 14 residues. Trimming removed 9 bases from V and 4 bases from J, with 17 bases in between. The CDR3 bases are TGTGCCAGAACTCTGGGGGGGCCCCCAGATACGCAGTATTTT. The encoded protein is CARTLGGPPDTQYF.

Worth noting for this clone: One end of the junction does not line up with germline, which may come from a read error. The chain has TRBV7-7 and TRBJ2-2; D may match TRBD1 or TRBD2 (5 bases each). Germline values: CDR1 SSHAT, CDR2 FNYEAQ (reference sequence). This CDR3 comprises 17 residues. The CDR3 region is CASSPTLRGRNTGELFF. Here the CDR3 DNA reads TGTGCTAGCAGCCCCACGTTGAGGGGAAGGAACACCGGGGAGCTGTTTTTT.

This chain uses TRBV11-1 with TRBJ2-5; possibly TRBD1 or TRBD2 for D (6 bases each). CDR1 is SGHAT, CDR2 FQDESV, per germline (reference sequence). Trimming removed 6 bases at V and 1 base at J, with 9 bases between. This CDR3 is built from 13 residues. This chain's CDR3 is CASRRGAQETQYF. CDR3 in DNA: TGTGCCAGCAGGAGGGGGGCCCAAGAGACCCAGTACTTC.

CDR3 DNA sequence: TGTGCCAGCAGCGTAGCCCCCCGGGTAGGCCGAAATTCACCCCTCCACTTT. This translates into CASSVAPRVGRNSPLHF. J is TRBJ1-6 and V is TRBV9, with D hard to call. Germline assignment: CDR1 SGDLS and CDR2 YYNGEE. There are 17 residues in the CDR3. V lost 0 bases and J lost 7, with 17 bases in between.

The V call is TRBV7-8, the J call TRBJ2-1, with TRBD2 matching 12 bases. The trim removed 4 bases at V and 8 bases at J, leaving 12 bases unmatched. The CDR3 runs 17 residues. Germline V lookup: CDR1 SGHVS, CDR2 FQNEAQ. Here the CDR3 reads CASSSQPTSGGPYEQFF. The CDR3 bases are TGTGCCAGCAGCTCTCAACCGACTAGCGGGGGACCCTATGAGCAGTTCTTC.

The chain is built from TRBV19 and TRBJ2-5, with 11 nucleotides matching TRBD2. Looked up from germline, CDR1 is LNHDA and CDR2 is SQIVND (reference sequence). The CDR3 covers 16 residues. V shed 3 bases, J shed 1 base, and the junction held 4 bases outside the gene matches. This chain's CDR3 is CASSINLAGGQETQYF. The CDR3 DNA reads TGTGCCAGTAGTATTAACCTAGCGGGGGGCCAAGAGACCCAGTACTTC.

The chain uses TRBV11-2 and TRBJ1-2; D is uncertain. The CDR3 spans 13 residues. The ends were cut back, 4 bases at V and 8 bases at J, with 14 bases in the middle. The germline CDR1 and CDR2 sequences are SGHAT and FQNNGV. CDR3 in DNA: TGTGCCAGCAGCTCGACGGCCGCCGTAGGCTACACCTTC. Translating gives CASSSTAAVGYTF.

V usage is TRBV7-9 and J usage is TRBJ2-7, with 7 positions matching TRBD1. Trimming took 4 bases from V and 2 from J; bases not matched to a gene: 8. CDR3 length: 15 residues. Per the germline V gene, CDR1 is SEHNR and CDR2 is FQNEAQ (reference sequence). The DNA for the CDR3 is TGTGCCAGCAGCTCGCCTGGGCAGGGGGCCTACGAGCAGTACTTC. Its protein product is CASSSPGQGAYEQYF.

The V and J genes are TRBV6-4 and TRBJ2-3; no definite D call. The V and J ends lost 8 bases and 0 bases respectively, with 18 bases between them. CDR3 length equals 16 residues. The germline CDR1 and CDR2 sequences are MRHNA and SNTAGT. The CDR3 sequence is CASHHDTKPSTDTQYF. In DNA, the CDR3 is TGTGCCAGCCACCATGACACCAAGCCAAGCACAGATACGCAGTATTTT.

The CDR3 spells CASSLARVSYEQYF. The CDR3 DNA is TGTGCCAGCAGCTTAGCCAGGGTATCCTACGAGCAGTACTTC. The V and J genes are TRBV7-2 and TRBJ2-7, with D possibly TRBD1 on 5 matching bases. Germline CDR1 SGHTA, CDR2 FQGNSA. Trimming left V 0 bases short and J 1 base short, with 7 bases between. The CDR3 sequence is 14 residues long.

The chain has TRBV14 and TRBJ2-3; unclear D gene. Trimming removed 3 bases from V and 0 bases from J, with 10 bases in between. The CDR3 has 15 amino acids. The germline gives CDR1 SGHDN, CDR2 FVKESK. CDR3 loop: CASSQQKTSTDTQYF. The CDR3 DNA reads TGTGCCAGCAGCCAGCAAAAAACTAGCACAGATACGCAGTATTTT. Variable domain in full (rest from reference TRBV14 and TRBJ2-3): EAGVTQFPSHSVIEKGQTVTLRCDPISGHDNLYWYRRVMGKEIKFLLHFVKESKQDESGMPNNRFLAERTGGTYSTLKVQPAELEDSGVYFCASSQQKTSTDTQYFGPGTRLTVL.

The chain links TRBV10-3 to TRBJ1-2, with 7 bases that match TRBD1. Trimming took 10 bases from V and 8 from J; bases not matched to a gene: 7. This CDR3 is built from 11 residues. Germline-derived CDR1 and CDR2 are ENHRY and SYGVKD. CDR3: CASTGVGGYTF. In nucleotides, the CDR3 is TGTGCCAGCACAGGGGTTGGGGGCTACACCTTC.

In DNA, the CDR3 is TGTGCCAGCTCACCGTACCCAGGGGGCCAGCATGGCTACACCTTC. Residues: CASSPYPGGQHGYTF. The chain couples TRBV18 to TRBJ1-2, with TRBD1 matching 8 bases. V shed 3 bases, J shed 6 bases, and the junction held 9 bases outside the gene matches. CDR3 size: 15 residues. Germline CDR1 KGHSH, CDR2 LQKENI.